One T cell receptor beta chain is described in this entry. Its antigen is still unknown. This sample was included in a study of T cell responses to AZD1222 COVID-19 vaccine. Broader study findings: Among vaccine-associated CD4 TCRs, coverage spanned spike, with dominance at 160-218 and 743-854. Baseline antibody screening turned up just a handful of seropositive AZD1222 recipients. Clonal diversity was possibly underestimated; the donors were predominantly white British and more often female. Reportedly, nearly half the spike-specific TCRs target unmutated variant regions.

Trimming removed 3 bases at V and 3 bases at J, with 10 bases between. Per germline, CDR1 SGHKS and CDR2 YYEKEE (reference sequence). The CDR3 is 13 residues long. Profiling relied on immunoSEQ multiplex PCR, and the TCRdb table lists in-frame clones only, not all of them. Seen here are tens of thousands of clones, around four fifths observed once, and the top ten hold roughly 12%. Sample: peripheral blood, taken on day 0 of AZD1222 vaccination. The chain joins TRBV5-5 to TRBJ2-7; no reliable D call. The receptor's source is an adult in good health. CDR3 bases: TGTGCCAGCAGCTCGCCAAGGAACTACGAGCAGTACTTC. The encoded protein is CASSSPRNYEQYF.